Below, 25 T cell receptor beta chains from the same sample are listed, as sequenced in a study of T cells in Graves' hyperthyroidism and ophthalmopathy. Using RNA transcripts as the source, TCR beta CDR3 regions were amplified. First-round RT-PCR targeting the TCR CDR3 was performed with the HTBI primer set. Via MiXCR, TCRdb re-called the multiplex PCR reads, giving one row per CDR3 protein. Counted here are about 59,000 distinct CDR3 sequences, roughly 58% occurring once; the ten biggest clones make up roughly 3.4%. The material sequenced was blood. The receptors stem from a woman aged 55-70 years with Graves' ophthalmopathy.

This rearrangement joins TRBV24-1 to TRBJ2-3, with 12 bases aligning to TRBD2. Germline V gene data show CDR1 as KGHDR and CDR2 as SFDVKD. The CDR3 is 18 residues long. The trim removed 4 bases at V and 3 bases at J, leaving 10 bases unmatched. CDR3 loop: CATSDSRLAGVATDTQYF. The CDR3, as DNA: TGTGCCACCAGTGACTCCCGACTAGCGGGAGTGGCAACAGATACGCAGTATTTT.

This clonotype showed up many times. This chain uses TRBV12-3 or TRBV12-4 with TRBJ2-1; D gene uncertain. This CDR3 comprises 16 residues. V was cut by 2 bases and J by 0 bases, with 11 bases left in between. CDR3 residues: CASSLLAASSYNEQFF. DNA for the CDR3: TGTGCCAGCAGTTTACTGGCAGCGAGCTCCTACAATGAGCAGTTCTTC.

Remarks on this clonotype: The conserved phenylalanine or tryptophan is not found at the CDR3 terminus, so this likely reflects a read error. The DNA is omitted, as the CDR3 cannot be located on it reliably, and the CDR3 follows TCRdb's listing. J is TRBJ2-7 and V is TRBV4-1; the DNA was not compared with TRBD2, the D call given in the table. The CDR3 length is 8 residues, termini included. Germline V gives CDR1 MGHRA, CDR2 YSYEKL. The CDR3 sequence is CASSQDGG.

As for this clonotype: A much larger clone differs by one base, so this may be a read error. The chain joins TRBV28 to TRBJ2-1; 11 bases are shared with TRBD2. Trimming took 10 bases from V and 6 from J; bases not matched to a gene: 14. Germline CDR1 is MDHEN and CDR2 is SYDVKM. The CDR3 is made up of 16 amino acids. CDR3: CAIRSRTSGGLNEQFF. The CDR3 DNA reads as TGTGCCATCAGATCCCGAACTAGCGGGGGCCTCAATGAGCAGTTCTTC. Using reference TRBV28 and TRBJ2-1 for the parts outside the CDR3, the full variable domain is DVKVTQSSRYLVKRTGEKVFLECVQDMDHENMFWYRQDPGLGLRLIYFSYDVKMKEKGDIPEGYSVSREKKERFSLILESASTNQTSMYLCAIRSRTSGGLNEQFFGPGTRLTVL.

This clonotype was recorded at least ten times. The chain carries TRBV4-1 and TRBJ1-3; D unresolved. The germline V gene encodes CDR1 MGHRA and CDR2 YSYEKL. Trimming left V 0 bases short and J 0 bases short, with 9 bases between. The CDR3 spans 16 residues. CDR3 sequence reads: CASSQEETVSGNTIYF. The CDR3 bases are TGCGCCAGCAGCCAAGAAGAGACGGTCTCTGGAAACACCATATATTTT.

This clonotype was recorded many times. The chain uses TRBV5-5 and TRBJ2-3; D is possibly TRBD2 (6 bases). The V and J ends lost 3 bases and 2 bases respectively, with 10 bases between them. The CDR3 runs 14 residues. The V gene's germline CDR1 is SGHKS and CDR2 YYEKEE (reference sequence). The CDR3 reads CASSYGTHTDTQYF. The CDR3 nucleotides are TGTGCCAGCAGCTACGGGACTCACACAGATACGCAGTATTTT.

The count of this clonotype is one. At one boundary the junction diverges from the germline segment, which might be a read error. The V and J genes are TRBV5-1 and TRBJ1-1, with no clear D. Per germline, CDR1 SGHRS and CDR2 YFSETQ. The CDR3 is made up of 13 amino acids. CDR3 nucleotide sequence: TGCACCAGCAGAGGGTCCATGAACACTGAAGCTTCCTTT. Translating gives CTSRGSMNTEASF.

This clonotype came up many times. The chain employs TRBV4-1 and TRBJ2-1; possible D gene TRBD2, 6 bases. V was clipped by 5 bases and J by 10 bases, with 12 bases between them. The CDR3 length is 12 residues. Germline CDR1 reads MGHRA; CDR2 reads YSYEKL. The CDR3 sequence is CASSDGGVEQFF. CDR3 DNA: TGCGCCAGCAGCGACGGGGGTGTCGAGCAGTTCTTC.

This clonotype was seen at least ten times. The chain combines TRBV4-1 with TRBJ1-4; D gene unclear. CDR1 and CDR2 (germline): MGHRA, YSYEKL. V lost 0 bases, J lost 8 bases, and 16 bases lay in between. This CDR3 region has 16 residues. The CDR3 protein is CASSQEGGLVREKLFF. CDR3 bases: TGCGCCAGCAGCCAAGAGGGCGGTCTCGTACGCGAAAAACTGTTTTTT.

The chain is built from TRBV7-9 and TRBJ2-3, with D tentatively TRBD2 (6 bases). V was trimmed by 1 base and J by 2 bases, leaving 7 bases between them. The CDR3 extends over 14 amino acids. Germline V gives CDR1 SEHNR, CDR2 FQNEAQ (reference sequence). The DNA of the CDR3 is TGTGCCAGCAGCTTAGGGGACTTCACAGATACGCAGTATTTT. Translated: CASSLGDFTDTQYF.

The chain combines TRBV10-3 with TRBJ1-2; TRBD1 matches 8 bases. Germline CDR1 reads ENHRY; CDR2 reads SYGVKD. CDR3 length equals 13 residues. Trimming removed 4 bases from V and 6 bases from J; junction bases left unmatched: 4. CDR3 amino acids: CAISAGQGDGYTF. In DNA, the CDR3 is TGTGCCATCAGTGCAGGACAGGGAGATGGCTACACCTTC.

The chain carries TRBV7-3 and TRBJ2-1; 9 bases align to TRBD2. CDR1 and CDR2 (germline): SGHTA, FQGTGA. The junction had 11 bases not matched to a gene; V was cut back by 5 bases and J by 9 bases. The CDR3 is 15 residues long. CDR3 amino acids: CASSASAGGGGEQFF. The CDR3, as DNA: TGTGCCAGCAGCGCCTCGGCGGGAGGGGGAGGTGAGCAGTTCTTC.

The chain joins TRBV11-2 to TRBJ1-3, with D unresolved. This CDR3 has 18 amino acids. V was clipped by 0 bases and J by 0 bases, with 15 bases between them. Germline CDR1 reads SGHAT; CDR2 reads FQNNGV. The CDR3 bases are TGTGCCAGCAGCTTAGATATTGGCAACCCGACCTCTGGAAACACCATATATTTT. Amino acids: CASSLDIGNPTSGNTIYF.

Comments on this clonotype: An end of the junction differs from the germline gene, which may be a read error. The CDR3 DNA follows: TGCACCAGCAGCCCTTACTCCTTTCTAGGCGGGGGTCACGAGCAGTTCTTC. It codes for CTSSPYSFLGGGHEQFF. The V and J genes are TRBV5-1 and TRBJ2-1, with TRBD2 identical over 7 bases. The CDR3 runs to 17 residues. Germline V CDR1 and CDR2: SGHRS, YFSETQ.

This clonotype was counted once. The chain couples TRBV19 to TRBJ1-3; 9 positions agree with TRBD1. In germline, CDR1 is LNHDA, CDR2 SQIVND (reference sequence). The V gene end was trimmed by 4 bases and the J gene end by 5 bases; junction bases not matched to a gene: 12. The CDR3 runs 17 residues. In nucleotides, the CDR3 is TGTGCCAGTAGTACCGACAGGGGGTGGCACACGAGAAACACCATATATTTT. Translation: CASSTDRGWHTRNTIYF.

With respect to this clonotype: Relative to the germline gene, one junction end is altered; a read error may explain this. The J gene is TRBJ2-2, the V gene TRBV10-3; D ambiguous. The CDR3 is 9 residues long. Per the germline V gene, CDR1 is ENHRY and CDR2 is SYGVKD. The CDR3: CAISESMGF. The CDR3 coding sequence is TGTGCCATCAGTGAGTCGATGGGTTTT.

This clonotype was found many times. DNA of the CDR3: TGTGCCAGCAACGGGGGGGGGACTAGCGGGAGAAATGAGCAGTTCTTC. It encodes CASNGGGTSGRNEQFF. The chain uses TRBV5-4 and TRBJ2-1, with 14 nucleotides matching TRBD2. The germline V gene encodes CDR1 SGHNT and CDR2 YYREEE (reference sequence). CDR3 length: 16 residues. Unmatched junction bases numbered 9, after V lost 6 bases and J lost 7 bases.

This clonotype was recorded only once. The rearrangement uses TRBV5-1 and TRBJ2-1; weak D call: TRBD2 (6 bases). CDR1 and CDR2 (germline): SGHRS, YFSETQ. This CDR3 has 15 residues. V lost 0 bases, J lost 8 bases, and 15 bases lay in between. Here the CDR3 DNA reads TGCGCCAGCAGCTTGGGTCAGGGCGGGACTGATGAGCAGTTCTTC. Its protein is CASSLGQGGTDEQFF.

The chain uses TRBV28 and TRBJ2-1, with 7 bases lining up with TRBD2. V lost 6 bases and J lost 9; bases outside the gene matches: 14. The germline CDR1 and CDR2 sequences are MDHEN and SYDVKM. The CDR3 consists of 15 residues. CDR3 protein: CASSPSGTRATEQFF. The DNA of the CDR3 is TGTGCCAGCAGCCCAAGCGGGACCCGCGCCACTGAGCAGTTCTTC. The variable domain in full, completed from reference TRBV28 and TRBJ2-1, reads DVKVTQSSRYLVKRTGEKVFLECVQDMDHENMFWYRQDPGLGLRLIYFSYDVKMKEKGDIPEGYSVSREKKERFSLILESASTNQTSMYLCASSPSGTRATEQFFGPGTRLTVL.

The chain recombines TRBV7-2 with TRBJ1-5, with no clear D. The CDR3 runs to 15 residues. Trimming took 4 bases from V and 7 from J, leaving 17 bases between them. CDR1 and CDR2 (germline): SGHTA, FQGNSA. The CDR3 loop is CASSSLVGSGQPQHF. The CDR3 DNA reads TGTGCCAGCAGCTCATTAGTCGGGAGCGGACAGCCCCAGCATTTT.

This clonotype was seen repeatedly, ten times or more. V and J are TRBV27 and TRBJ2-1; TRBD2 might be the D (5 bases). CDR1 is MNHEY and CDR2 is SMNVEV in the germline V gene (reference sequence). The CDR3 consists of 11 residues. Trimming took 5 bases from V and 15 from J, leaving 14 bases between them. The CDR3 loop is CASSRGVYWFF. CDR3 nucleotide sequence: TGTGCCAGCAGTCGGGGTGTTTATTGGTTCTTC.

In the case of this clonotype: Mismatch with germline at one junction end may stem from a read error. The chain has TRBV7-2 and TRBJ2-1; unclear D gene. Germline V lookup: CDR1 SGHTA, CDR2 FQGNSA. The CDR3 extends over 13 amino acids. CDR3 coding DNA: TGTGCCAGCAGCTTAGACAGCCTCAATCAGCAGTTCTTC. This translates into CASSLDSLNQQFF.

The chain links TRBV2 to TRBJ1-2; tentatively, D is TRBD1 (5 bases). This CDR3 is 14 amino acids long. V was shortened by 5 bases and J by 1 base, with 11 bases between the two germline ends. The V gene's germline CDR1 is SNHLY and CDR2 FYNNEI. The CDR3 region is CASSLTEYNYGYTF. CDR3 bases: TGTGCCAGCAGTCTGACAGAATATAACTATGGCTACACCTTC. The full variable domain, completed using reference TRBV2 and TRBJ1-2, is EPEVTQTPSHQVTQMGQEVILRCVPISNHLYFYWYRQILGQKVEFLVSFYNNEISEKSEIFDDQFSVERPDGSNFTLKIRSTKLEDSAMYFCASSLTEYNYGYTFGSGTRLTVV.

This clonotype appeared many times. This chain connects TRBV7-9 to TRBJ2-5; D might be TRBD1 (6 bases). The CDR3 totals 15 residues. Germline-derived CDR1 and CDR2 are SEHNR and FQNEAQ (reference sequence). Trimming left V 5 bases short and J 3 bases short, with 16 bases between. The CDR3 DNA reads as TGTGCCAGCAGCCACAGGGATATTCTGGAAGAGACCCAGTACTTC. Translated: CASSHRDILEETQYF.

The chain employs TRBV6-1 and TRBJ2-7, with 8 bases aligning to TRBD2. The germline CDR1 and CDR2 sequences are MNHNS and SASEGT. This CDR3 has 14 residues. V lost 2 bases and J lost 5; bases outside the gene matches: 5. The CDR3 nucleotides are TGTGCCAGCAGTGAACGGGGGGGGGCGAACGAGCAGTACTTC. It encodes CASSERGGANEQYF.